This T cell receptor (beta chain) was sequenced for a study of tumor and adjacent non-tumor tissue in lung cancer. About the study: Each sample yielded 3.9 million or so productive TCRbeta reads on average. Regarding the study as a whole: Tumor TCR diversity, when higher, was linked to shorter survival. Tumor tissue had significantly higher TCR diversity than normal lung.

A modified ARM-PCR protocol with three rounds of nested PCR amplified TCRbeta. TCRdb passed the multiplex PCR reads through MiXCR, listing each CDR3 protein once. The sample holds about 60,000 distinct CDR3 sequences, over 60% seen once. This sample's RNA came from whole unsorted tissue. More than 3 cm separated this lung sample from the edge of the tumor. Chemotherapy-naive patients with new lung cancer underwent thoracic surgery in China, August–November 2014. Trimming cost V 6 bases and J 9 bases, with 27 bases left between them. This CDR3 spans 17 amino acids. CDR1 SGHAT and CDR2 FQNNGV come from the germline V gene. This clonotype was recorded many times. Its antigen is undetermined.

This sequence joins TRBV11-2 and TRBJ2-1; D is uncertain. The sequence derives from a man aged 65-85 years with non-small cell lung cancer. What was sequenced was distant non-tumor lung tissue. CDR3 coding DNA: TGTGCCAGCAGTTCCCGTCCGGGCCAGCCGATTTGGGGTGAGCAGTTCTTC. Encoded protein: CASSSRPGQPIWGEQFF. The full variable domain, rest sourced from reference TRBV11-2 and TRBJ2-1, is EAGVAQSPRYKIIEKRQSVAFWCNPISGHATLYWYQQILGQGPKLLIQFQNNGVVDDSQLPKDRFSAERLKGVDSTLKIQPAKLEDSAVYLCASSSRPGQPIWGEQFFGPGTRLTVL.